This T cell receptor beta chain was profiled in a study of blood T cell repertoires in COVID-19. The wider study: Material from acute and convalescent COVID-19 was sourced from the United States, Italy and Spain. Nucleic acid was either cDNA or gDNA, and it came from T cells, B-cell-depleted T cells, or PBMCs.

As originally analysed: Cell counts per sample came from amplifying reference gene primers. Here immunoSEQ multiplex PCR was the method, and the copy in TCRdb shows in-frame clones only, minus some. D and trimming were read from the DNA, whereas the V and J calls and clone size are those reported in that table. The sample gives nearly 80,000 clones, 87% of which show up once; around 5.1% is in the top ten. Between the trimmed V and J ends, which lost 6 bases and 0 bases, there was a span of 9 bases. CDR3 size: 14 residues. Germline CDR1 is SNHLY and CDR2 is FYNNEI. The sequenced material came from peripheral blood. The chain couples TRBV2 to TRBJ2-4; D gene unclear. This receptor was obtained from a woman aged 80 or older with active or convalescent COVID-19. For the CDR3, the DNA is TGTGCCAGCAGGCTATCCATAGCCAAAAACATTCAGTACTTC. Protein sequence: CASRLSIAKNIQYF.